This T cell receptor (beta chain) was obtained from a study of shared clonotypes between healthy human individuals. This table comes from immunoSEQ multiplex PCR, and its TCRdb copy is limited to in-frame clones, with some not included. The top ten clones hold about 0.41% of a sample with over 2 million clones, 85% to 95% of them seen once. The length of the CDR3 is 13 residues. CDR1 and CDR2 (germline): GTSNPN, SVGIG (reference sequence). The V gene lost 2 bases and the J gene lost 5 bases, with 11 bases spanning the gap. Sequencing was performed on naive CD4+ T cells from PBMCs. The subset is: CD45RA+ positively selected. V gene TRBV30 combines with J gene TRBJ2-3; D call uncertain. The TCR was taken from a man aged 18 to 29 in good health. Some clones in this sample may be carry-over from other donors' samples. The CDR3 coding sequence is TGTGCCTGGAGTAGGGTGTGGGAAGATACGCAGTATTTT. This codes for CAWSRVWEDTQYF.